Described below is a single T cell receptor (beta chain) sequence and its context. Its specificity is not known. CDR1 is LGHNA, CDR2 YSLEER, per germline. The CDR3 consists of 13 residues. Trimming removed 1 base from V and 6 bases from J, with 10 bases in between. This table comes from immunoSEQ multiplex PCR, and its TCRdb copy is limited to in-frame clones, with some not included. The sample lists approximately 82,000 clones; about 82% were seen once. The sample is drawn from a study of OX40 agonist ivuxolimab in advanced cancers. In the study overall: Clinicians treated patients with ivuxolimab, an agonistic anti-OX40 (CD134) antibody.

Findings of the study overall: More expanded clones were seen, on average, in CD8+ T cells than in CD4+.

The chain recombines TRBV4-3 with TRBJ2-7; the D is unclear. This sequence was found in an adult with an advanced solid tumor such as melanoma, head and neck, liver or kidney cancer. The sequenced sample was CD4+ or CD8+ T cells sorted from blood, obtained in a trial of the OX40 agonist ivuxolimab. The CDR3 reads CASSQATNGEQYF. The CDR3 DNA sequence: TGCGCCAGCAGCCAAGCAACAAATGGCGAGCAGTACTTC.